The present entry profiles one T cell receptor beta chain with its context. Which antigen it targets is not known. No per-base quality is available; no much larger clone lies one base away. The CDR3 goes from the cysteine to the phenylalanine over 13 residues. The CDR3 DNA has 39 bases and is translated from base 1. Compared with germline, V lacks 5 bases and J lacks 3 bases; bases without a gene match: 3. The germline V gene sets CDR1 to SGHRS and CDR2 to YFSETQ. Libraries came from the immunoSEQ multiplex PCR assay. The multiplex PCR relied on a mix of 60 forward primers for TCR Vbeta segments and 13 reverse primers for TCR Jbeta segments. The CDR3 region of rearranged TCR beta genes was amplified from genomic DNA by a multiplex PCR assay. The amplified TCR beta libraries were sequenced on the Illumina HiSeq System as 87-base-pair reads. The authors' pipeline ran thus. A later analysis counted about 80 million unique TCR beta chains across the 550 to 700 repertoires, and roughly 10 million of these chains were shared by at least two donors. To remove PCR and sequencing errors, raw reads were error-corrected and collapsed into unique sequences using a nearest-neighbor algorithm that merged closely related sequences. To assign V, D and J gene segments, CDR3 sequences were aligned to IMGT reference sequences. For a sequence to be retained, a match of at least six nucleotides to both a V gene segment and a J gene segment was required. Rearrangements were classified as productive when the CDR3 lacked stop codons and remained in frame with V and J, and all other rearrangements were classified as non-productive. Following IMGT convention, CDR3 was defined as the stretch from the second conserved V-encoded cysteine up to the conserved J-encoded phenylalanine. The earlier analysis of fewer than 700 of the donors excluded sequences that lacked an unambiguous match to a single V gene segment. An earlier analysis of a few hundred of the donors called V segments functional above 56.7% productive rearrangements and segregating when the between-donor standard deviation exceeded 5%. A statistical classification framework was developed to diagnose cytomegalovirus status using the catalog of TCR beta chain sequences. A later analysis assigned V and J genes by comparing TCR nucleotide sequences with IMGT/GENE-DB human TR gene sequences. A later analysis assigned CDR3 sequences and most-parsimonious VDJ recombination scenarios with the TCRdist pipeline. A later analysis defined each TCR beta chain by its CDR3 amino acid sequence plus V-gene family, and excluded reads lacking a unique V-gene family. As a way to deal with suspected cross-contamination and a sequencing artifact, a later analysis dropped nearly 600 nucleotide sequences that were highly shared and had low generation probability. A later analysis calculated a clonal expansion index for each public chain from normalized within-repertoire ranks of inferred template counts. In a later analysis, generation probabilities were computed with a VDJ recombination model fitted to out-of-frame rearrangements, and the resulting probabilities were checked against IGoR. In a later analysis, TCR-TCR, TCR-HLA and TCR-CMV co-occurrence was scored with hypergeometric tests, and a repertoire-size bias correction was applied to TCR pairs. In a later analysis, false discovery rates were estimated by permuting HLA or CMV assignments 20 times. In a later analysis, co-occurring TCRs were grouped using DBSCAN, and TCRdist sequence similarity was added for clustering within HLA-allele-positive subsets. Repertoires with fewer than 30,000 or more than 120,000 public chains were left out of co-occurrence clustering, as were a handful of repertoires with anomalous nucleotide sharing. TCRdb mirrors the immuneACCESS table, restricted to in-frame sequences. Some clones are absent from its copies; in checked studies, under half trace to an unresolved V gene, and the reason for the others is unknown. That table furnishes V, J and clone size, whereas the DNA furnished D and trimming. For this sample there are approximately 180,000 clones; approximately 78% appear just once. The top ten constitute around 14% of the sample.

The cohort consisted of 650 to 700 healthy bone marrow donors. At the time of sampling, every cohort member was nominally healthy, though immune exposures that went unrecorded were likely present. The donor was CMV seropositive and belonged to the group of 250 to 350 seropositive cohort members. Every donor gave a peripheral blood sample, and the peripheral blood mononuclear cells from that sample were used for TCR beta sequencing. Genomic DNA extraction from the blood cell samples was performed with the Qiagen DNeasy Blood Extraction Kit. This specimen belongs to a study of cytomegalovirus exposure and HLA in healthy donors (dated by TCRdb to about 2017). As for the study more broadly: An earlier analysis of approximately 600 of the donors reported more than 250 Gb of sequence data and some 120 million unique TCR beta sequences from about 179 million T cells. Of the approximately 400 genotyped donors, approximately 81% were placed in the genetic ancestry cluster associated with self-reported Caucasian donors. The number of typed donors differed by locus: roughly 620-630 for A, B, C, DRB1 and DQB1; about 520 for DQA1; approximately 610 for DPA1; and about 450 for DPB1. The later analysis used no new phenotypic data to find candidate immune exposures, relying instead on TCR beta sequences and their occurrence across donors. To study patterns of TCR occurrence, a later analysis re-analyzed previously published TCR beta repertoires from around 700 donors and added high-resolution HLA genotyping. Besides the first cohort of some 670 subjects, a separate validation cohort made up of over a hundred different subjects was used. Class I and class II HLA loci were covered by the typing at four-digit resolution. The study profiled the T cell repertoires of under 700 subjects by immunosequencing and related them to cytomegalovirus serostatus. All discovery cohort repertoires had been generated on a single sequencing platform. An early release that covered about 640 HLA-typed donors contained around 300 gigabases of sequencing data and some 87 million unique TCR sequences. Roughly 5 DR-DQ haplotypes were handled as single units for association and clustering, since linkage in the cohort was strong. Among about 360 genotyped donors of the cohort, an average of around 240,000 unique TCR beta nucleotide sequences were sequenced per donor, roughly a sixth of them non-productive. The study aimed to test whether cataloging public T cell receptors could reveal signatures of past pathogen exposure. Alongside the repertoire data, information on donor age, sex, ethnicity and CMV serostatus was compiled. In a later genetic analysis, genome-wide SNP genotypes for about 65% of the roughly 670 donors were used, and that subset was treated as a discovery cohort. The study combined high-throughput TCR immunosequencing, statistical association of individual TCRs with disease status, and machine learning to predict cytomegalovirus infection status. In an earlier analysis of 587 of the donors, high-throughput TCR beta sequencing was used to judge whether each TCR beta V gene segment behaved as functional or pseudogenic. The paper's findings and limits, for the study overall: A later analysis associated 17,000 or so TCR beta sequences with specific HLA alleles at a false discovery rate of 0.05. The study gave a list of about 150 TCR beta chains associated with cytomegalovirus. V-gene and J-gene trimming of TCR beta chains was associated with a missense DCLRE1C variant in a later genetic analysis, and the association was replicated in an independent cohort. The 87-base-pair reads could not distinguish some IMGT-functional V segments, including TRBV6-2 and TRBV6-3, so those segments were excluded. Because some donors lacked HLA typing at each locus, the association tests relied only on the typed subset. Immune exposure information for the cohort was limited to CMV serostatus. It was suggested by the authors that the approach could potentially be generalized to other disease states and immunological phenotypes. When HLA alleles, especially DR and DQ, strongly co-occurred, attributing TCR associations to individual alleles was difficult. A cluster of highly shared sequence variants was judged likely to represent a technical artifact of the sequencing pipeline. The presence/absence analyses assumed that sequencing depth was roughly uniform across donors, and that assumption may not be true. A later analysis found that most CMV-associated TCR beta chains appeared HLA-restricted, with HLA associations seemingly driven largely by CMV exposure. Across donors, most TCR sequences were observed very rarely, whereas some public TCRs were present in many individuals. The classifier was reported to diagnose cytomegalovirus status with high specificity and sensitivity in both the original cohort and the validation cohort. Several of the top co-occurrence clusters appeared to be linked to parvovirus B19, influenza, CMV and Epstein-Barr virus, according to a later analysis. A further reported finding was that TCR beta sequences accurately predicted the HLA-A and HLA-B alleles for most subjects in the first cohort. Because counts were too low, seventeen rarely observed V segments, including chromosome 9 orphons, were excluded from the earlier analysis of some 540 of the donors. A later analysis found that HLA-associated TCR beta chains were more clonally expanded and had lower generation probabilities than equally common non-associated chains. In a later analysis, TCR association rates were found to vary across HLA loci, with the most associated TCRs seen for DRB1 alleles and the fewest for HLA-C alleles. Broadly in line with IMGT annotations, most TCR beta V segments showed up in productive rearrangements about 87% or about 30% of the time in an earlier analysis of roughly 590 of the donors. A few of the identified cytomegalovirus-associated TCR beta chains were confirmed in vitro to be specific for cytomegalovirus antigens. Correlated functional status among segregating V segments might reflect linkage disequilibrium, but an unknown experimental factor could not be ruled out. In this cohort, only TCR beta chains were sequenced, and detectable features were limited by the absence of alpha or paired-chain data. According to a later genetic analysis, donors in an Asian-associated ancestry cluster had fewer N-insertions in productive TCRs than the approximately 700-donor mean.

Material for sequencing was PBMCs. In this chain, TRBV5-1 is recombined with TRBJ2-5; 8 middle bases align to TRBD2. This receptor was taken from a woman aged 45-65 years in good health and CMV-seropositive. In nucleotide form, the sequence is TGCGCCAGCAGATTCGGGGGGGAAGAGACCCAGTACTTC. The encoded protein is CASRFGGEETQYF.